The T cell receptor (beta chain) under discussion was sequenced for a study of T cells in women clearing cervical HPV infection (dated 2018 in TCRdb). Regarding the research as a whole: The cases were roughly 23 women with histologically confirmed HPV16-related CIN3 or worse, and 2 of those women had invasive cancers. Nested within Costa Rica's Guanacaste HPV Natural History Study, an exploratory proof-of-principle case-control study compared TCR repertoires across cervical HPV16 outcomes. Cases and controls were matched on year of sample collection and on age within five years. Since HLA typing was available for only a few women, HLA type could not be ruled out as a confounder. Median age was 34 years in cases versus around 40 in controls, and baseline characteristics did not differ significantly. Blood from cases was collected at the visit where the lesion was first found, while blood from controls was collected once the infection could no longer be detected. In the parent cohort, 9,500 to 13,000 women aged 18 or older were enrolled in Guanacaste, Costa Rica, during about 1993 to 1994 and then followed for under 8 years. As quality controls, five blinded duplicates were added to each group, bringing the total to 60 or so samples made up of around 50 participants and 10 or so replicates. The controls were 25 women whose single incident HPV16 infection cleared within 12 months with no development of precancer or cancer. Among cases, blood sampling occurred a median of roughly 150 days after lesion detection, with an interquartile range of about 80 to 200 days. The investigation overall reported the following: Random forest classifiers that combined richness and V gene abundances separated cases from controls with an estimated AUC of approximately 0.78. Because the number of T cells per sample was unknown, the richness differences could reflect varying T-cell content rather than repertoire biology. Whether associations preceded infection or resulted from infection could not be shown with the cross-sectional design, and effector/memory subsets and HPV-specific T cells were not isolated. Across sequencing depths, CIN3+ cases showed significantly higher TCR repertoire richness than controls, but evenness did not differ between the groups. Cases had lower TRBV6-7 relative abundance than controls (0.11% versus 0.16%; Bonferroni P = 0.0008).

Every participant had a single incident cervical HPV16 infection, and women with prevalent HPV16 infections were excluded. Cervical HPV DNA was detected by MY09/MY11 PCR, and genotyping was performed by dot-blot hybridization. Around 14 mL of heparinized blood was centrifuged, after which the buffy coat was aliquoted, frozen at -30 degrees C, and then stored at -80 degrees C. QIAGEN kits were used to extract genomic DNA from buffy coat specimens. TCR beta CDR3 regions were amplified by multiplex PCR from an average of 1200 ng genomic DNA per sample using the immunoSEQ assay. To correct primer bias, the assay used a complete synthetic TCR repertoire to set an amplification baseline. Amplicons were sequenced on the Illumina platform. For the original study's pipeline: Sequence errors were corrected by clustering with frequency ratios and a modified nearest-neighbor algorithm, and the sequences were then analyzed in the immunoSEQ Analyzer using IMGT gene definitions. TCR richness and evenness were averaged over 20 rarefaction repeats at each rarefaction depth, excluding samples with fewer sequences than the depth. Relative abundances of V, D and J genes were compared between groups using Wilcoxon rank sum tests, with FDR correction applied. Blinded duplicates gave an intraclass correlation of about 96% for TCR richness and an average of approximately 83% across some 69 gene segments. TCRdb retrieved this table from immuneACCESS and kept in-frame rearrangements only. Not all clones are present; in checked studies, unresolved V genes account for under half, and no reason is known for the remainder. The D gene and trimming were derived from the DNA, and the V and J assignments and clone size from that table. The table held for this sample gives more than 25,000 clones. Approximately 24% of the sample is held by the ten biggest clonotypes.

The CDR3 measures 14 amino acids from cysteine to phenylalanine. Part of the CDR3 DNA is given, 33 bases translated from base 1. The germline V gene (reference sequence) provides CDR1 LNHDA and CDR2 SQIVND. Comments on this clone: This receptor's antigen is unknown. The read finishes 3 residues shy of the CDR3 end, and the germline J gene is used to complete it.

Sequenced: blood buffy coat. The source is a woman aged 18 to 75 with a cervical HPV16 infection that either progressed to CIN3+ or cleared (not recorded which). Here the chain combines TRBV19 and TRBJ1-2; 9 bases in the middle match TRBD1. The sequenced part of the CDR3 DNA is TGTGCCAGTAGCGAAACAGGGGGCGCCGGGGGC. This is translated as CASSETGGAGG. The whole CDR3 protein is CASSETGGAGGYTF.